A selection of T cell receptor beta chains follows, all from one sample in a study of blood T cell repertoires in COVID-19. TCRdb's table, derived via immunoSEQ multiplex PCR, lists solely in-frame clones and lacks some. The table includes more than 100,000 clones, less than 90% detected once. Sample: peripheral blood. All receptors derive from a man aged 60 to 75 with acute or convalescent COVID-19. Both conserved end residues are part of each CDR3. The order of the fields is V gene, D gene, clone size, J gene, CDR3 length, CDR3 protein, CDR3 DNA. The D gene is left open where the match is weak. Expanded clones get a size class; other rows say once, few or many, or leave the size out.

TRBV5-1	NA	NA	TRBJ1-2	15	CASSLAPGTNYGYTF	TGCGCCAGCAGCTTGGCCCCCGGGACTAACTATGGCTACACCTTC
TRBV27	NA	NA	TRBJ2-4	14	CASSFHRGGDIQYF	TGTGCCAGCAGTTTTCACCGGGGCGGGGACATTCAGTACTTC
TRBV24-1	TRBD1	NA	TRBJ1-5	14	CATSDPGGVQPQHF	TGTGCCACCAGTGACCCAGGGGGCGTTCAGCCCCAGCATTTT
TRBV5-1	NA	once	TRBJ1-2	16	CASSWELQGQGYGYTF	TGCGCCAGCAGCTGGGAATTACAGGGTCAAGGCTATGGCTACACCTTC
TRBV10-1	TRBD1	NA	TRBJ1-3	16	CARGQGLCGAGNTIYF	TGCGCCAGGGGACAGGGCCTCTGCGGGGCTGGAAACACCATATATTTT
TRBV30	TRBD1	NA	TRBJ1-5	14	CAWSLDRGNQPQHF	TGTGCCTGGAGCCTGGACAGGGGGAATCAGCCCCAGCATTTT
TRBV6-2/TRBV6-3	NA	NA	TRBJ2-2	15	CASSYGAANTGELFF	TGTGCCAGCAGTTACGGGGCAGCGAACACCGGGGAGCTGTTTTTT
TRBV19	NA	NA	TRBJ2-7	13	CASSTGSGDEQYF	TGTGCCAGTAGTACAGGCAGTGGCGACGAGCAGTACTTC
TRBV27	NA	few	TRBJ2-3	15	CASRPGLTSTDTQYF	TGTGCCAGCAGGCCTGGACTAACTAGCACAGATACGCAGTATTTT
TRBV6-4	TRBD2	NA	TRBJ2-1	17	CASSVAGGPSSYNEQFF	TGTGCCAGCAGTGTAGCGGGGGGGCCTAGCTCCTACAATGAGCAGTTCTTC
TRBV27	TRBD1	NA	TRBJ1-2	13	CASSRDRVYGYTF	TGTGCCAGCAGTCGTGACAGGGTCTATGGCTACACCTTC
TRBV5-1	TRBD1	NA	TRBJ1-2	14	CASSSNRGRDGYTF	TGCGCCAGCAGCTCAAACAGGGGGCGGGATGGCTACACCTTC
TRBV19	NA	NA	TRBJ2-3	14	CATHRRGNTDTQYF	TGTGCCACCCACCGTCGGGGAAACACAGATACGCAGTATTTT
TRBV6-5	TRBD1	NA	TRBJ1-5	15	CASSPGTGVLQPQHF	TGTGCCAGCAGCCCCGGGACAGGGGTTCTTCAGCCCCAGCATTTT
TRBV20-1	NA	NA	TRBJ1-1	14	CSASWGGERSEAFF	TGCAGTGCTAGTTGGGGCGGGGAGAGGTCTGAAGCTTTCTTT
TRBV5-1	NA	NA	TRBJ2-6	15	CASSSTSPGANVLTF	TGCGCCAGCAGTTCTACTAGTCCTGGGGCCAACGTCCTGACTTTC
TRBV5-1	TRBD1	NA	TRBJ2-7	15	CASSFGQGKVYEQYF	TGCGCCAGCAGCTTTGGACAGGGTAAAGTCTACGAGCAGTACTTC
TRBV2	NA	few	TRBJ2-7	13	CASSEGGPYEQYF	TGTGCCAGCAGTGAAGGGGGGCCCTACGAGCAGTACTTC
TRBV3-1/TRBV3-2	NA	NA	TRBJ1-3	15	CASSQGLGPGNTIYF	TGTGCCAGCAGCCAAGGCTTGGGGCCAGGAAACACCATATATTTT
TRBV18	TRBD1	once	TRBJ2-4	14	CASSTGTVQNIQYF	TGTGCCAGCTCAACCGGGACAGTACAAAACATTCAGTACTTC
TRBV30	NA	NA	TRBJ2-7	12	CAWNDRDYEQYF	TGTGCCTGGAACGACAGAGACTACGAGCAGTACTTC
TRBV5-1	TRBD1	once	TRBJ2-2	16	CASSPGQGLGTGELFF	TGCGCCAGCAGCCCGGGACAGGGGCTGGGCACCGGGGAGCTGTTTTTT
TRBV19	NA	NA	TRBJ1-2	15	CASSLLGAGPPGYTF	TGTGCCAGTAGTCTTTTGGGGGCCGGGCCTCCTGGCTACACCTTC
TRBV5-1	NA	NA	TRBJ2-7	15	CASSLGQVPPYEQYF	TGCGCCAGCAGCTTGGGACAGGTCCCACCTTACGAGCAGTACTTC
TRBV4-1	TRBD1	NA	TRBJ2-4	17	CASSQDTTGTGANIQYF	TGCGCCAGCAGCCAAGATACCACCGGGACAGGTGCCAACATTCAGTACTTC
TRBV6-6	TRBD1	NA	TRBJ1-2	14	CASTTLTTGGGYTF	TGTGCCAGCACCACACTGACGACAGGGGGTGGCTACACCTTC
TRBV5-1	TRBD1	NA	TRBJ1-6	13	CASNDRGNSPLHF	TGCGCCAGCAATGACAGGGGGAATTCACCCCTCCACTTT
TRBV7-3	NA	NA	TRBJ2-1	12	CASSPGGNEQFF	TGTGCCAGCAGCCCCGGAGGCAATGAGCAGTTCTTC
TRBV7-6	NA	NA	TRBJ2-7	15	CASSLGGQLSYEQYF	TGTGCCAGCAGCTTAGGAGGGCAACTCTCCTACGAGCAGTACTTC
TRBV4-1	NA	once	TRBJ1-2	16	CASSQERTGANYGYTF	TGCGCCAGCAGCCAAGAGCGAACAGGAGCTAACTATGGCTACACCTTC
TRBV13	TRBD2	NA	TRBJ2-7	20	CASSLGPPGTSGRHSYEQYF	TGTGCCAGCAGCTTAGGCCCTCCCGGGACTAGCGGGAGGCACTCCTACGAGCAGTACTTC
TRBV15	TRBD1	NA	TRBJ2-7	14	CATSNRQGPYEQYF	TGTGCCACCAGCAATAGACAGGGTCCCTACGAGCAGTACTTC
TRBV7-3	TRBD2	NA	TRBJ2-7	14	CASSLNPGGYEQYF	TGTGCCAGCAGCTTAAATCCGGGGGGATACGAGCAGTACTTC
TRBV15	TRBD2	NA	TRBJ2-1	21	CATSALTGLAGSAGALNQQFF	TGTGCCACCAGCGCGCTGACTGGACTAGCGGGAAGCGCCGGGGCCCTAAATCAGCAGTTCTTC
TRBV6-5	NA	NA	TRBJ1-3	14	CASTPREQGNTIYF	TGTGCCAGCACTCCGAGGGAACAGGGAAACACCATATATTTT
TRBV12-3/TRBV12-4	NA	NA	TRBJ1-5	13	CASSLPGIQPQHF	TGTGCCAGCAGTTTACCAGGAATTCAGCCCCAGCATTTT
TRBV5-1	TRBD1	NA	TRBJ2-7	15	CASSLWTGGSYEQYF	TGCGCCAGCAGCTTGTGGACAGGGGGATCCTACGAGCAGTACTTC
TRBV28	NA	NA	TRBJ2-4	15	CASSFLDYRENIQYF	TGTGCCAGCAGTTTCCTAGACTATCGGGAAAACATTCAGTACTTC
TRBV7-9	TRBD2	NA	TRBJ2-7	15	CASSPGLAGIYEQYF	TGTGCCAGCAGCCCCGGACTAGCGGGAATCTACGAGCAGTACTTC
TRBV6-5	TRBD2	NA	TRBJ2-5	14	CARGGLAGQETQYF	TGTGCCAGAGGGGGGCTAGCGGGCCAAGAGACCCAGTACTTC
TRBV5-1	TRBD1	NA	TRBJ1-1	13	CASSLDREREAFF	TGCGCCAGCAGCCTGGACAGGGAGCGCGAAGCTTTCTTT
TRBV7-7	NA	few	TRBJ2-2	14	CASSLAGGTGELFF	TGTGCCAGCAGCTTAGCCGGGGGCACCGGGGAGCTGTTTTTT
TRBV5-5	NA	NA	TRBJ1-2	14	CASSLSATNYGYTF	TGTGCCAGCAGCTTGAGTGCTACTAACTATGGCTACACCTTC
TRBV5-5	NA	NA	TRBJ2-5	14	CASSGQTVLETQYF	TGTGCCAGCAGCGGCCAGACAGTCCTAGAGACCCAGTACTTC
TRBV5-1	TRBD2	NA	TRBJ2-7	14	CASGESGIGYEQYF	TGCGCCAGCGGGGAGAGCGGGATCGGGTACGAGCAGTACTTC
TRBV20-1	NA	NA	TRBJ2-1	14	CSASRGSSYNEQFF	TGCAGTGCTAGTCGAGGGAGCTCCTACAATGAGCAGTTCTTC